The next 6 T cell receptor beta chains were all read from a single sample in a study of blood T cell repertoires in COVID-19. TCRdb's table, derived via immunoSEQ multiplex PCR, lists solely in-frame clones and lacks some. Here the sample spans around 200,000 clones, over 75% being singletons. The specimen sequenced was PBMCs or T cells enriched from blood (not recorded which). Every receptor here comes from a woman in her forties with acute COVID-19.

The rearrangement uses TRBV2 and TRBJ2-4; 10 bases are shared with TRBD2. V gave up 6 bases and J gave up 1 base; unmatched junction bases: 6. The germline CDR1 and CDR2 sequences are SNHLY and FYNNEI. This CDR3 has 16 amino acids. The CDR3 nucleotides read TGTGCCAGCAGCCAATATAGCGGGGGGGCCAAAAACATTCAGTACTTC. Its protein product is CASSQYSGGAKNIQYF.

V and J are TRBV5-1 and TRBJ2-5, with TRBD1 matching 8 bases. CDR1 is SGHRS, CDR2 YFSETQ, per germline. J lost 1 base, V lost 3 bases, and 5 bases had no gene match. This CDR3 comprises 15 residues. This CDR3 is CASSSGTGPQETQYF. The CDR3 DNA sequence: TGCGCCAGCAGCTCGGGGACAGGCCCCCAAGAGACCCAGTACTTC.

This CDR3 reads CASSQDVPPGDTQYF. The CDR3 region has the DNA TGTGCCAGCAGCCAAGACGTCCCCCCGGGAGATACGCAGTATTTT. The chain has TRBV3-1 (or the pseudogene TRBV3-2) and TRBJ2-3; D is uncertain. This CDR3 has 15 amino acids. The ends were cut back, 0 bases at V and 5 bases at J, with 12 bases in the middle. CDR1 LGHDT and CDR2 YNNKEL come from the germline V gene (reference sequence).

CDR3 protein: CASSVLDSQETQYF. In nucleotides, the CDR3 is TGTGCCAGCAGCGTGCTAGATTCCCAAGAGACCCAGTACTTC. This chain joins TRBV7-2 and TRBJ2-5; D is uncertain. Trimming removed 5 bases at V and 1 base at J, with 11 bases between. There are 14 residues in the CDR3. Germline CDR1 reads SGHTA; CDR2 reads FQGNSA. The variable domain in full, with the rest retrieved from reference TRBV7-2 and TRBJ2-5, is GAGVSQSPSNKVTEKGKDVELRCDPISGHTALYWYRQSLGQGLEFLIYFQGNSAPDKSGLPSDRFSAERTGGSVSTLTIQRTQQEDSAVYLCASSVLDSQETQYFGPGTRLLVL.

J is TRBJ2-1 and V is TRBV19, with 14 bases aligning to TRBD2. The J segment lost 6 bases and the V segment lost 5 bases, leaving 9 bases of the junction unmatched. There are 17 residues in the CDR3. CDR1 is LNHDA, CDR2 SQIVND, per germline (reference sequence). CDR3 DNA sequence: TGTGCCAGTAGTCCGCGCTCGGGACTAGCGGGAGCCAATGAGCAGTTCTTC. It encodes CASSPRSGLAGANEQFF.

The rearrangement links TRBV19 to TRBJ2-1; D perhaps matches TRBD2 (6 bases). Germline V gene lookup returns CDR1 LNHDA and CDR2 SQIVND (reference sequence). The CDR3 totals 15 residues. The germline V and J ends were trimmed by 4 bases and 7 bases, with 17 bases remaining between them. The CDR3 is CASSRREANRNEQFF. CDR3 coding DNA: TGTGCCAGTAGTAGAAGGGAGGCGAATCGGAATGAGCAGTTCTTC.